These 30 T cell receptor beta chains share one sample of origin, sequenced in a study of glioma-infiltrating T cells. TCR alpha and beta CDR3 regions were amplified from RNA using iRepertoire nested multiplex PCR. TCRdb re-derived calls from the multiplex PCR reads in MiXCR, one entry per CDR3 protein. The sample yields about 400,000 distinct CDR3 sequences, approximately 42% seen once. The material sequenced was glioma tissue, nonneoplastic brain tissue, or PBMCs (not recorded which). These TCRs come from a human donor with low-grade glioma or glioblastoma, undergoing nonglioma brain surgery, or in good health (not recorded which).

This clonotype has a count of ten or more. The chain couples TRBV27 to TRBJ2-7; TRBD2 matches at 13 bases. The CDR3 totals 14 residues. The V gene's germline CDR1 is MNHEY and CDR2 SMNVEV (reference sequence). V gave up 6 bases and J gave up 3 bases; unmatched junction bases: 2. This chain's CDR3 is CASSGTSGNYEQYF. The CDR3 coding sequence is TGTGCCAGCAGCGGGACTAGCGGGAACTACGAGCAGTACTTC.

This clonotype has more than one count but fewer than ten. The chain is built from TRBV19 and TRBJ1-1; 7 bases line up with TRBD1. Germline V gives CDR1 LNHDA, CDR2 SQIVND (reference sequence). There are 15 residues in the CDR3. Trimming removed 5 bases from V and 0 bases from J; junction bases left unmatched: 6. CDR3 loop: CASSLRDRMNTEAFF. Written as DNA, the CDR3 is TGTGCCAGTAGTTTGAGGGACAGAATGAACACTGAAGCTTTCTTT.

On this clonotype itself: This likely comes from a read error, as the CDR3 has no conserved phenylalanine or tryptophan at its end. No DNA is shown, since the ends of the CDR3 on it are uncertain; the CDR3 is the one TCRdb lists. The chain couples TRBV2 to TRBJ1-5; TRBD1 is taken as the D call from the table, unchecked against the DNA. CDR1 is SNHLY and CDR2 is FYNNEI in the germline V gene. With termini counted, the CDR3 has 17 amino acids. CDR3: CASSRFQGTDTQYFGPG.

The V call is TRBV7-2, the J call TRBJ1-2, with 10 bases matching TRBD1. CDR3 size: 17 residues. The germline gives CDR1 SGHTA, CDR2 FQGNSA. V lost 5 bases to trimming and J lost 4 bases; unmatched junction nucleotides: 13. CDR3 loop: CASSMNSGTGDAYGYTF. Here the CDR3 DNA reads TGTGCCAGCAGCATGAACTCCGGGACAGGGGACGCCTATGGCTACACCTTC.

The J gene is TRBJ2-4, the V gene TRBV7-9; 10 bases are a match to TRBD2. Unmatched junction bases numbered 10, after V lost 4 bases and J lost 7 bases. Looked up from germline, CDR1 is SEHNR and CDR2 is FQNEAQ (reference sequence). The CDR3 extends over 16 amino acids. The CDR3 sequence is CASSSFLAGGWNIQYF. The CDR3 nucleotides read TGTGCCAGCAGCTCCTTTTTAGCGGGAGGTTGGAACATTCAGTACTTC.

This clonotype occurred many times. J is TRBJ2-3 and V is TRBV27; D gene ambiguous. Germline CDR1 and CDR2: MNHEY and SMNVEV (reference sequence). The germline V and J ends were trimmed by 6 bases and 5 bases, with 15 bases remaining between them. The CDR3 sequence is 14 residues long. The CDR3 protein is CASSLGLVQDTQYF. Written as DNA, the CDR3 is TGTGCCAGCAGCCTGGGATTAGTCCAAGATACGCAGTATTTT.

This clonotype was found a few times. The CDR3 DNA sequence: TGCGCCAGCAGCTCCCCCTGGGGGCGCGACACTGAAGCTTTCTTT. Translating gives CASSSPWGRDTEAFF. The V call is TRBV5-1, the J call TRBJ1-1, with D tentatively TRBD1 (6 bases). V gave up 3 bases and J gave up 3 bases, with 15 bases separating them. The germline gives CDR1 SGHRS, CDR2 YFSETQ. The CDR3 loop spans 15 amino acids. Full variable domain (outside the CDR3, taken from reference TRBV5-1 and TRBJ1-1): KAGVTQTPRYLIKTRGQQVTLSCSPISGHRSVSWYQQTPGQGLQFLFEYFSETQRNKGNFPGRFSGRQFSNSRSEMNVSTLELGDSALYLCASSSPWGRDTEAFFGQGTRLTVV.

Regarding this clonotype: Since a much larger clone is just one base distant, this may be a read error. This rearrangement joins TRBV28 to TRBJ2-1; D possibly corresponds to TRBD1 (6 bases). V lost 10 bases, J lost 0 bases, and 10 bases lay in between. The CDR3 totals 13 residues. The V gene's germline CDR1 is MDHEN and CDR2 SYDVKM. The CDR3 DNA sequence: TGTGCCATCAACAGGGACTCCTACAATGAGCAGTTCTTC. Protein product: CAINRDSYNEQFF.

Concerning this clonotype itself: A much larger clone differs from this one at a single base, so this may be a read error. V and J are TRBV15 and TRBJ2-5; D remains unclear. Germline values: CDR1 LNHNV, CDR2 YYDKDF (reference sequence). Trimming pared 8 bases from V and 5 bases from J, leaving 15 bases between. This CDR3 spans 13 amino acids. DNA of the CDR3: TGTGCCACCCGCGACCGGATAGGGGAGACCCAGTACTTC. Its translation: CATRDRIGETQYF.

The chain couples TRBV5-4 to TRBJ2-1; 13 bases align to TRBD2. Germline CDR1 is SGHNT and CDR2 is YYREEE (reference sequence). The CDR3 extends over 17 amino acids. V lost 3 bases, J lost 9 bases, and 12 bases stayed unmatched. DNA for the CDR3: TGTGCCAGCAGCTCACGCGGACTAGCGGGAGCTGGGAGTGAGCAGTTCTTC. Encoded protein: CASSSRGLAGAGSEQFF.

Many counts were recorded for this clonotype. V usage is TRBV28 and J usage is TRBJ1-1; tentatively, D is TRBD1 (5 bases). CDR3 length: 14 amino acids. The germline gives CDR1 MDHEN, CDR2 SYDVKM. Trimming cost V 5 bases and J 5 bases, with 15 bases left between them. CDR3 nucleotides: TGTGCCAGCAGTCTTCCAGGGTCAGGGACTGAAGCTTTCTTT. Translating gives CASSLPGSGTEAFF.

V and J are TRBV18 and TRBJ1-1; weak D call: TRBD1 (5 bases). The ends were cut back, 0 bases at V and 1 base at J, with 9 bases in the middle. Germline values: CDR1 KGHSH, CDR2 LQKENI. The CDR3 is 15 amino acids. CDR3 DNA sequence: TGTGCCAGCTCACCACCGAGTACAGGGAACACTGAAGCTTTCTTT. Its protein product is CASSPPSTGNTEAFF.

The chain is built from TRBV11-2 and TRBJ2-1, with TRBD1 as a possible D gene (7 bases). The CDR3 runs 16 residues. CDR1 is SGHAT and CDR2 is FQNNGV in the germline V gene. Trimming pared 1 base from V and 3 bases from J, leaving 13 bases between. CDR3 region: CASSLGRGRIYNEQFF. The CDR3 DNA reads as TGTGCCAGCAGCTTAGGGAGGGGGCGAATCTACAATGAGCAGTTCTTC.

The chain carries TRBV5-6 and TRBJ1-2; D gene ambiguous. From germline, CDR1 is SGHDT and CDR2 YYEEEE. V was clipped by 4 bases and J by 1 base, with 11 bases between them. The CDR3 contains 14 residues. CDR3: CASSRRGFNYGYTF. The CDR3 DNA reads TGTGCCAGCAGCCGAAGAGGATTTAACTATGGCTACACCTTC.

This clonotype was counted ten times or more. This chain links TRBV6-2 or TRBV6-3 with TRBJ2-7, with 10 bases fitting TRBD2. After removal of 0 bases from V and 2 bases from J, the junction contained 4 bases not matched to a gene. Per germline, CDR1 MNHEY and CDR2 SVGEGT. The CDR3 is 16 residues long. The CDR3 DNA follows: TGTGCCAGCAGTTACTCGACTAGCGGGCCGCCCTACGAGCAGTACTTC. This sequence encodes CASSYSTSGPPYEQYF.

This chain uses TRBV7-2 with TRBJ1-2; no reliable D call. The CDR3 covers 14 residues. Deletions cut 2 bases from V and 2 bases from J, with 9 bases between. Germline V lookup: CDR1 SGHTA, CDR2 FQGNSA. The CDR3 DNA follows: TGTGCCAGCAGCTTATTAACACAAAACTATGGCTACACCTTC. Protein sequence: CASSLLTQNYGYTF. Based on the CDR3 plus reference TRBV7-2 and TRBJ1-2, the full variable domain is GAGVSQSPSNKVTEKGKDVELRCDPISGHTALYWYRQSLGQGLEFLIYFQGNSAPDKSGLPSDRFSAERTGGSVSTLTIQRTQQEDSAVYLCASSLLTQNYGYTFGSGTRLTVV.

A word on this clonotype: This may be a read error: a much more frequent sequence differs by one nucleotide. Since the CDR3 does not end with the conserved phenylalanine or tryptophan, this likely comes from a read error. The V and J genes are TRBV27 and TRBJ1-1; D gene unclear. The germline V gene encodes CDR1 MNHEY and CDR2 SMNVEV (reference sequence). V was cut by 8 bases and J by 5 bases, with 18 bases left in between. CDR3 length: 14 residues. The DNA for the CDR3 is TGTGCCAGCGAAGGTCGGCCAATACGGACTGAAGCTTTCTTA. It encodes CASEGRPIRTEAFL.

This clonotype was picked up a small number of times. V is TRBV12-3 or TRBV12-4 and J is TRBJ2-7; D ambiguous. V gave up 2 bases and J gave up 10 bases, with 15 bases separating them. This CDR3 contains 13 residues. CDR3 nucleotide sequence: TGTGCCAGCAGTTTAACCCCCGACCTCGACCAGTACTTC. It translates to CASSLTPDLDQYF.

The chain recombines TRBV7-2 with TRBJ2-1, with TRBD2 identical over 8 bases. The CDR3 is 17 residues long. The V gene's germline CDR1 is SGHTA and CDR2 FQGNSA. The ends lost 4 bases at V and 1 base at J; junction bases unmatched: 9. CDR3 amino acids: CASSWAGGAGSYNEQFF. CDR3 nucleotides: TGTGCCAGCAGCTGGGCGGGAGGAGCGGGATCCTACAATGAGCAGTTCTTC. Looking up the rest from reference TRBV7-2 and TRBJ2-1 gives the full variable domain: GAGVSQSPSNKVTEKGKDVELRCDPISGHTALYWYRQSLGQGLEFLIYFQGNSAPDKSGLPSDRFSAERTGGSVSTLTIQRTQQEDSAVYLCASSWAGGAGSYNEQFFGPGTRLTVL.

A word on this clonotype: Germline and junction disagree at one end, which may indicate a read error. The chain links TRBV10-3 to TRBJ2-7; weak D call: TRBD2 (6 bases). The CDR3 is 14 residues long. Germline-derived CDR1 and CDR2 are ENHRY and SYGVKD. In DNA form, the CDR3 reads TGTGCCGTCAGTCTTACTAGCCTACCGTACGAGCAGTACTTC. It specifies CAVSLTSLPYEQYF.

In regard to this clonotype: A read error may be the cause here, since a much bigger clone is one base away. The chain combines TRBV27 with TRBJ1-5, with TRBD1 as a possible D gene (6 bases). Germline values: CDR1 MNHEY, CDR2 SMNVEV (reference sequence). CDR3 length: 13 residues. This chain's CDR3 is CASSLGARQHQHF. CDR3 nucleotide sequence: TGTGCCAGCAGTTTGGGGGCAAGGCAGCACCAGCATTTT.

The chain couples TRBV4-2 to TRBJ1-2, with TRBD1 identical over 8 bases. The CDR3 is 14 amino acids. CDR1 is LGHNA, CDR2 YNFKEQ, per germline. Trimming removed 1 base from V and 6 bases from J; junction bases left unmatched: 4. DNA for the CDR3: TGTGCCAGCAGCCAAGCCCCACAGGGGGATGGCTACACCTTC. Protein product: CASSQAPQGDGYTF.

The chain joins TRBV27 to TRBJ1-6; D remains ambiguous. V lost 0 bases and J lost 9, with 12 bases in between. This CDR3 is built from 15 residues. Germline lookup yields CDR1 MNHEY and CDR2 SMNVEV (reference sequence). As DNA, the CDR3 is TGTGCCAGCAGTTTATCGATAGTGGGGAGTTCACCCCTCCACTTT. Amino acids: CASSLSIVGSSPLHF.

Ten or more counts support this clonotype. The rearrangement links TRBV4-1 to TRBJ1-5; TRBD1 matches 9 bases. The V segment lost 1 base and the J segment 4 bases; nucleotides outside the gene matches: 2. Germline V lookup: CDR1 MGHRA, CDR2 YSYEKL. The CDR3 is made up of 15 amino acids. The DNA of the CDR3 is TGCGCCAGCAGCCAAGGGGGGACAGGGAATCAGCCCCAGCATTTT. Translating it yields CASSQGGTGNQPQHF.

This clonotype was seen at least ten times. The rearrangement uses TRBV27 and TRBJ2-7; TRBD2 aligns across 13 bases. Trimming took 10 bases from V and 6 from J; bases not matched to a gene: 12. CDR3 length equals 15 residues. Germline CDR1 and CDR2: MNHEY and SMNVEV (reference sequence). The DNA for the CDR3 is TGTGCCACCCGACTCACCGGGACTAGCGGGGCCGAGCAGTACTTC. This encodes CATRLTGTSGAEQYF.

For this clonotype: This may arise from a read error, as a much more abundant clone is one base away. The chain is built from TRBV7-2 and TRBJ2-1, with TRBD2 matching over 9 bases. Germline loops: CDR1 SGHTA, CDR2 FQGNSA. The CDR3 has 14 amino acids. The CDR3 sequence: CASNLMGSGSEQFF. CDR3 bases: TGTGCCAGCAACTTAATGGGTAGCGGGAGTGAGCAGTTCTTC.

Comment on this clonotype: One end of the junction fails to match germline, which may point to a read error. The gene calls are TRBV10-3 and TRBJ1-3, with D unresolved. The CDR3 is made up of 16 amino acids. Germline V lookup: CDR1 ENHRY, CDR2 SYGVKD. The CDR3 here is CSISESGYYSGNTIYF. The CDR3 nucleotides are TGTTCCATCAGTGAGTCGGGATACTACTCTGGAAACACCATATATTTT.

Details on this clonotype: A much larger clone differs by one base, so this may be a read error. The V call is TRBV15, the J call TRBJ1-1; D may be TRBD1 (6 bases). Germline lookup yields CDR1 LNHNV and CDR2 YYDKDF (reference sequence). The length of the CDR3 is 12 residues. V was pared by 3 bases and J by 10 bases, with 12 bases between. CDR3 sequence reads: CATSRMGALAFF. For the CDR3, the DNA is TGTGCCACCAGCAGGATGGGGGCTCTAGCTTTCTTT. The whole variable domain, filled in from reference TRBV15 and TRBJ1-1, reads DAMVIQNPRYQVTQFGKPVTLSCSQTLNHNVMYWYQQKSSQAPKLLFHYYDKDFNNEADTPDNFQSRRPNTSFCFLDIRSPGLGDTAMYLCATSRMGALAFFGQGTRLTVV.

This clonotype was detected many times. The CDR3 nucleotides read TGTGCCAGCAGGCTGGGACAGTTCTCCTACGAGCAGTACTTC. It specifies CASRLGQFSYEQYF. The V gene is TRBV7-2, the J gene TRBJ2-7, with 7 bases aligning to TRBD1. V shed 6 bases, J shed 0 bases, and the junction held 5 bases outside the gene matches. Germline V gene data show CDR1 as SGHTA and CDR2 as FQGNSA. CDR3 length equals 14 residues.

The V call is TRBV4-3, the J call TRBJ2-3, with D maybe TRBD2 (5 bases). CDR3 length equals 14 residues. Trimming took 4 bases from V and 6 from J, leaving 14 bases between them. Germline loops: CDR1 LGHNA, CDR2 YSLEER. The CDR3 loop reads CASSPGSLHDTQYF. Here the CDR3 DNA reads TGCGCCAGCAGCCCGGGATCTTTACACGATACGCAGTATTTT.